This T cell receptor (beta chain) was recorded in a study of T-cell memory formation after mild COVID-19. There are many counts of this clonotype. The length of the CDR3 is 17 residues. V lost 5 bases, J lost 2 bases, and 15 bases stayed unmatched. Germline V CDR1 and CDR2: DFQATT, SNEGSKA (reference sequence). From the 5' RACE reads, TCRdb called clonotypes with MiXCR, one entry per CDR3 protein. The data show about 250,000 distinct CDR3 sequences, about 20% seen once. The sequence was collected from a man younger than 30 who had mild COVID-19 (a few samples of this study predate the infection). Cell type and time point are not known. The sequencing input was PBMCs or a T cell subset sorted from them (not recorded which). The chain combines TRBV20-1 with TRBJ2-3, with TRBD2 matching 8 bases. CDR3: CSAPSLGERGTTDTQYF. As DNA, the CDR3 is TGCAGTGCTCCGAGCTTGGGGGAGCGGGGGACCACAGATACGCAGTATTTT.